The rows below give T cell receptor beta chains drawn from one sample of a study of blood T cell repertoires in COVID-19. Some clones are missing from TCRdb's copy, which holds only in-frame ones; the method was immunoSEQ multiplex PCR. The data show some 270,000 clones, approximately 86% seen once. The specimen sequenced was peripheral blood. These receptors were obtained from a human donor with COVID-19, enrolled during active disease. The donor label of this sample is uncertain. Each CDR3 is given with its conserved first and last residue. The order of the fields is D gene, V gene, J gene, clone size, CDR3 protein, CDR3 DNA. A D gene is named only where the DNA matches it firmly. Expanded clones get a size class; other rows say once, few or many, or leave the size out.

TRBD1	TRBV28	TRBJ2-7	-	CASSLLPTGNGQYF	TGTGCCAGCAGTTTACTTCCGACAGGGAACGGGCAGTACTTC
-	TRBV3-1/TRBV3-2	TRBJ2-2	-	CASRHRTGELFF	TGTGCCAGCAGGCATAGAACCGGGGAGCTGTTTTTT
TRBD1	TRBV19	TRBJ1-1	once	CASRGQGGNTEAFF	TGTGCCAGTAGGGGACAGGGGGGGAACACTGAAGCTTTCTTT
-	TRBV6-5	TRBJ2-5	-	CASSYSPLAYQETQYF	TGTGCCAGCAGTTACTCTCCCCTAGCCTACCAAGAGACCCAGTACTTC
-	TRBV28	TRBJ1-2	-	CASTPGVNYGYTF	TGTGCCAGCACCCCGGGGGTTAACTATGGCTACACCTTC
-	TRBV2	TRBJ1-1	-	CATLTAKLEAFF	TGTGCCACTTTGACAGCTAAGCTTGAAGCTTTCTTT
-	TRBV4-1	TRBJ1-2	once	CASSQGRGRGGYTF	TGCGCCAGCAGCCAAGGCAGGGGAAGAGGTGGCTACACCTTC
TRBD1	TRBV7-9	TRBJ2-7	-	CASSLVQGAYEQYF	TGTGCCAGCAGCTTAGTACAGGGGGCATACGAGCAGTACTTC
TRBD1	TRBV5-6	TRBJ2-1	-	CASSFKGAHGSYNEQFF	TGTGCCAGCAGCTTTAAGGGGGCGCACGGCTCCTACAATGAGCAGTTCTTC
-	TRBV7-9	TRBJ1-1	-	CASSYLGALGTEAFF	TGTGCCAGCAGCTATTTGGGGGCCCTGGGGACTGAAGCTTTCTTT
TRBD1	TRBV3-1/TRBV3-2	TRBJ2-7	-	CASSPTDRGGEQYF	TGTGCCAGCAGCCCTACGGACAGGGGAGGCGAGCAGTACTTC
TRBD1	TRBV19	TRBJ2-4	-	CASRDRGTGVLTAKNIQYF	TGTGCCAGCCGGGACAGGGGAACGGGAGTTCTAACCGCCAAAAACATTCAGTACTTC
-	TRBV11-3	TRBJ2-3	-	CASSLSETGTDTQYF	TGTGCCAGCAGTCTTTCAGAGACAGGCACAGATACGCAGTATTTT
TRBD2	TRBV5-1	TRBJ2-5	-	CASSASGSLRETQYF	TGCGCCAGCAGCGCCAGCGGGAGCCTGAGGGAGACCCAGTACTTC
-	TRBV5-4	TRBJ2-4	-	CASTGSTKNIQYF	TGTGCCAGCACGGGTTCGACCAAAAACATTCAGTACTTC
TRBD1	TRBV28	TRBJ1-2	-	CASSSQGVANYGYTF	TGTGCCAGCAGTTCGCAGGGGGTCGCTAACTATGGCTACACCTTC
-	TRBV2	TRBJ1-1	-	CASRALQRSEAFF	TGTGCCAGCAGAGCATTACAGCGGTCTGAAGCTTTCTTT
-	TRBV30	TRBJ1-2	few	CAWNRGAGAF	TGTGCCTGGAACCGGGGGGCCGGAGCCTTC
-	TRBV7-2	TRBJ2-5	-	CASSFAGRETQYF	TGTGCCAGCAGCTTTGCAGGGAGGGAGACCCAGTACTTC
TRBD2	TRBV4-3	TRBJ2-2	-	CASSQDGAGGPSGELFF	TGCGCCAGCAGCCAAGATGGGGCGGGAGGGCCTTCCGGGGAGCTGTTTTTT
-	TRBV7-8	TRBJ1-1	-	CASSSPDRLNTEAFF	TGTGCCAGCAGCTCTCCGGACAGATTGAACACTGAAGCTTTCTTT
-	TRBV27	TRBJ1-6	-	CASRGQVYNSPLHF	TGTGCCAGCAGGGGCCAAGTCTATAATTCACCCCTCCACTTT
-	TRBV19	TRBJ1-1	-	CASSTPGGYTEAFF	TGTGCCAGTAGTACCCCCGGGGGGTACACTGAAGCTTTCTTT
TRBD1	TRBV19	TRBJ1-1	-	CASSPRQGRGTEAFF	TGTGCCAGTAGTCCAAGACAGGGGCGGGGGACTGAAGCTTTCTTT
TRBD1	TRBV6-5	TRBJ2-3	-	CASSPGQLSTDTQYF	TGTGCCAGCAGTCCGGGACAGCTTTCCACAGATACGCAGTATTTT
-	TRBV7-9	TRBJ2-7	many	CASSSTGQMSYEQYF	TGTGCCAGCAGCTCCACTGGACAGATGTCCTACGAGCAGTACTTC
TRBD1	TRBV18	TRBJ2-7	-	CASSPFTGGVNYEQYF	TGTGCCAGCTCACCATTTACAGGGGGCGTTAACTACGAGCAGTACTTC
-	TRBV29-1	TRBJ1-1	once	CSVGSNQGATEAFF	TGCAGCGTTGGCTCAAACCAGGGTGCCACTGAAGCTTTCTTT
TRBD1	TRBV25-1	TRBJ1-5	-	CASRPTGGPYSNQPQHF	TGTGCCAGCCGCCCCACAGGGGGCCCGTATAGCAATCAGCCCCAGCATTTT
TRBD1	TRBV29-1	TRBJ2-5	once	CSGATGGSETQYF	TGCAGCGGCGCAACAGGGGGCTCAGAGACCCAGTACTTC
-	TRBV6-5	TRBJ1-2	few	CASSYSPGRGGYTF	TGTGCCAGCAGTTACTCGCCGGGGAGAGGTGGCTACACCTTC
TRBD1	TRBV20-1	TRBJ1-5	once	CSAIDQGVDQPQHF	TGCAGTGCTATTGATCAGGGGGTGGATCAGCCCCAGCATTTT
TRBD1	TRBV2	TRBJ1-1	-	CASTSDRVSTEAFF	TGTGCCAGCACCTCAGACAGGGTAAGCACTGAAGCTTTCTTT
TRBD1	TRBV6-1	TRBJ1-1	-	CASRSTGVTEAFF	TGTGCCAGCAGATCGACAGGGGTCACTGAAGCTTTCTTT
-	TRBV5-5	TRBJ1-1	-	CASSLQGDTEAFF	TGTGCCAGCAGCTTACAGGGAGACACTGAAGCTTTCTTT
TRBD2	TRBV28	TRBJ2-1	-	CASRLTSGRVLNNEQFF	TGTGCCAGCAGGCTTACTAGCGGGAGGGTATTAAACAATGAGCAGTTCTTC
-	TRBV6-5	TRBJ1-3	-	CASMLSSGNTIYF	TGTGCCAGCATGCTGAGCTCTGGAAACACCATATATTTT
TRBD1	TRBV9	TRBJ1-1	few	CASSPRTGERWAEAFF	TGTGCCAGCAGCCCCCGGACAGGGGAACGTTGGGCTGAAGCTTTCTTT
-	TRBV6-2/TRBV6-3	TRBJ2-1	-	CASSYTPSGANEQFF	TGTGCCAGCAGTTACACGCCCTCGGGTGCTAATGAGCAGTTCTTC
TRBD1	TRBV7-3	TRBJ2-7	-	CASSEGTVGSYEQYF	TGTGCCAGCAGCGAAGGGACAGTAGGATCCTACGAGCAGTACTTC
TRBD2	TRBV9	TRBJ2-1	-	CASSVRLAGGGNEQFF	TGTGCCAGCAGCGTACGACTAGCGGGAGGAGGGAATGAGCAGTTCTTC
TRBD1	TRBV18	TRBJ1-3	-	CASSPPTSGGSGNTIYF	TGTGCCAGCTCACCACCGACATCAGGGGGCTCCGGAAACACCATATATTTT
-	TRBV6-4	TRBJ2-1	-	CASSRTAYNEQFF	TGTGCCAGCAGCCGGACAGCGTACAATGAGCAGTTCTTC
TRBD2	TRBV19	TRBJ2-7	few	CASSIVAGAYEQYF	TGTGCCAGTAGTATAGTAGCGGGAGCCTACGAGCAGTACTTC
-	TRBV27	TRBJ2-7	-	CASSKTPGHLSYEQYF	TGTGCCAGCAGTAAAACACCGGGACACCTTTCCTACGAGCAGTACTTC
TRBD2	TRBV14	TRBJ2-7	-	CASTATGSGSFYEQYF	TGTGCCAGCACTGCAACGGGTAGCGGGAGTTTCTACGAGCAGTACTTC
TRBD1	TRBV5-6	TRBJ2-2	-	CASSLEQGAVQELFF	TGTGCCAGCAGCTTGGAACAGGGGGCCGTTCAGGAGCTGTTTTTT
-	TRBV6-4	TRBJ1-1	-	CASSEQGSGSMNTEAFF	TGTGCCAGCAGTGAGCAAGGCTCAGGAAGCATGAACACTGAAGCTTTCTTT
-	TRBV10-3	TRBJ1-1	-	CAISEYEETEAFF	TGTGCCATCAGTGAGTACGAGGAGACTGAAGCTTTCTTT
-	TRBV30	TRBJ1-3	-	CAWSVGGGNTIYF	TGTGCCTGGAGTGTCGGGGGGGGAAACACCATATATTTT
-	TRBV7-2	TRBJ2-7	-	CASSLVLSGSYEQYF	TGTGCCAGCAGCTTAGTCCTTAGCGGCTCCTACGAGCAGTACTTC
TRBD2	TRBV4-3	TRBJ2-2	-	CASSQDAPTRGRPPGGLFF	TGCGCCAGCAGCCAAGATGCCCCCACTCGCGGGAGGCCCCCCGGCGGGCTGTTTTTT